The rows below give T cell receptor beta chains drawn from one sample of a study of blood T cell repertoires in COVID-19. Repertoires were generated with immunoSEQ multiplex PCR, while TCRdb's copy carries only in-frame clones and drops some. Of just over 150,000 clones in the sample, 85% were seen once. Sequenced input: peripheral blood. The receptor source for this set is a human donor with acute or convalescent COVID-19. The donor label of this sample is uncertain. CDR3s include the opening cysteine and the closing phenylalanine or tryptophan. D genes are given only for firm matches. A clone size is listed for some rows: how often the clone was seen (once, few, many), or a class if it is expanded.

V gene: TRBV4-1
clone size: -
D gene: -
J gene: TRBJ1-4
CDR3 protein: CASSKGWGDSNEKLFF
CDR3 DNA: TGCGCCAGCAGCAAAGGCTGGGGTGACAGTAATGAAAAACTGTTTTTT

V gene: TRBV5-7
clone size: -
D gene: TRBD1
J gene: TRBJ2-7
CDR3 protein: CASPLDRAHEQYF
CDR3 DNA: TGTGCCAGCCCCCTGGACAGGGCCCACGAGCAGTACTTC

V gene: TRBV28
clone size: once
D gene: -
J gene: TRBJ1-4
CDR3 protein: CASSSHSVANEKLFF
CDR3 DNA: TGTGCCAGCAGTTCCCACAGTGTGGCTAATGAAAAACTGTTTTTT

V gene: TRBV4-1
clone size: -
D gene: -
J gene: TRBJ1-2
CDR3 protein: CASSQIAGTVSGYTF
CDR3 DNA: TGCGCCAGCAGCCAAATCGCGGGCACGGTATCTGGCTACACCTTC

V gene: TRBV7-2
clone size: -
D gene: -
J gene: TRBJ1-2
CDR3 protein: CASSLNGLPGGYTF
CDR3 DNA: TGTGCCAGCAGCTTAAATGGGTTGCCGGGTGGCTACACCTTC

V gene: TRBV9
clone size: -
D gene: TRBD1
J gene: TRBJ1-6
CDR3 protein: CASSVALDRVNSPLHF
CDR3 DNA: TGTGCCAGCAGCGTAGCCCTGGACAGGGTCAATTCACCCCTCCACTTT

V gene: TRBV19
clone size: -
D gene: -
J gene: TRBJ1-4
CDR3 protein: CASSIMGQGSEKLFF
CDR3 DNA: TGTGCCAGTAGTATAATGGGGCAGGGGAGCGAAAAACTGTTTTTT

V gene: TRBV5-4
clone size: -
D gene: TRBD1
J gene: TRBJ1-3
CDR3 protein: CASRQGTSGNTIYF
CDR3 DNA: TGTGCCAGCCGACAGGGGACATCTGGAAACACCATATATTTT

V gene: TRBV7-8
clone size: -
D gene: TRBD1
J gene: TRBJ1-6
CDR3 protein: CASSPPGQTGSPLHF
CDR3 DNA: TGTGCCAGCAGCCCCCCGGGACAGACGGGTTCACCCCTCCACTTT

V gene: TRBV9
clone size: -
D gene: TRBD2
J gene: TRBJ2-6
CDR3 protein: CASSVVRAGGSGANVLTF
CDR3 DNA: TGTGCCAGCAGCGTAGTAAGAGCGGGGGGCTCTGGGGCCAACGTCCTGACTTTC

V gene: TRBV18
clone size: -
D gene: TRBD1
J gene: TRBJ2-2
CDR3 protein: CASSPLDRVDTGELFF
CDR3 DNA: TGTGCCAGCTCACCCTTAGACAGGGTGGACACCGGGGAGCTGTTTTTT

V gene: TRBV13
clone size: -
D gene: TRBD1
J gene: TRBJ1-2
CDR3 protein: CASSLDRQGALGYTF
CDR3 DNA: TGTGCCAGCAGCCTCGATCGACAGGGGGCTTTGGGCTACACCTTC

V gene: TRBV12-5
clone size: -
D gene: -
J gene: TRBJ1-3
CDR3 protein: CASGLSGSGNTIYF
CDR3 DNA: TGTGCTAGTGGTTTGTCCGGTTCTGGAAACACCATATATTTT

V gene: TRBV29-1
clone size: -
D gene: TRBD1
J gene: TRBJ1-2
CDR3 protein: CSARDGQGHYGYTF
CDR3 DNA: TGCAGCGCTCGTGATGGACAGGGTCACTATGGCTACACCTTC